The next 21 T cell receptor beta chains were all read from a single sample in a study of patients and donors after allogeneic stem cell transplantation. One entry per CDR3 protein results from TCRdb running MiXCR on the RT-PCR reads. The sample lists under 200,000 distinct CDR3 sequences, about 32% seen once, with roughly 3% in the top ten. The source material was blood, either unsorted or a sorted T cell fraction (not recorded which). Receptors were obtained from a human donor who was either an allogeneic HSCT recipient or a stem cell or donor lymphocyte infusion donor (not recorded which). It is not recorded whose cells these are; they may come from a transplant donor.

The chain employs TRBV12-3 or TRBV12-4 and TRBJ2-2; D unclear. This CDR3 contains 13 residues. V gave up 1 base and J gave up 4 bases, with 4 bases separating them. CDR3: CASSLDGTGELFF. The CDR3 coding sequence is TGTGCCAGCAGTTTAGATGGCACCGGGGAGCTGTTTTTT.

The chain recombines TRBV6-6 with TRBJ2-1, with D unresolved. V dropped 6 bases and J dropped 12 bases, with 18 bases sitting between them. In germline, CDR1 is MNHNY, CDR2 SVGAGI (reference sequence). The CDR3 is made up of 13 amino acids. CDR3 DNA sequence: TGTGCCAGCAGACCCAAGCGCCAAAGTGGGCAGTTCTTC. Its translation: CASRPKRQSGQFF.

This clonotype was recorded many times. This sequence joins TRBV20-1 and TRBJ1-2; D not certain. V was pared by 6 bases and J by 2 bases, with 13 bases between. The CDR3 extends over 13 amino acids. Germline V CDR1 and CDR2: DFQATT, SNEGSKA (reference sequence). The CDR3 reads CSASLPSNYGYTF. CDR3 nucleotides: TGCAGTGCCAGCCTCCCAAGCAACTATGGCTACACCTTC.

This clonotype was counted at least ten times. The chain recombines TRBV12-3 or TRBV12-4 with TRBJ1-1; D call uncertain. Trimming left V 5 bases short and J 0 bases short, with 13 bases between. CDR3 length: 15 residues. CDR3 nucleotide sequence: TGTGCCAGCAGTCCGCTGGAACCCATGAACACTGAAGCTTTCTTT. This gives the protein CASSPLEPMNTEAFF.

CDR3 nucleotides: TGTGCCAGCGGCCCGTCTTTGACGGGGGGGAGCTACACCTTC. This encodes CASGPSLTGGSYTF. The chain couples TRBV7-3 to TRBJ1-2, with TRBD1 as a possible D gene (5 bases). From germline, CDR1 is SGHTA and CDR2 FQGTGA. V lost 8 bases and J lost 9, with 22 bases in between. The CDR3 is made up of 14 amino acids.

The V and J genes are TRBV12-3 or TRBV12-4 and TRBJ2-5, with 10 bases fitting TRBD2. The CDR3 contains 14 residues. J was trimmed by 6 bases and V by 0 bases; bases with no gene match: 1. Here the CDR3 reads CASSLASGRQTQYF. The CDR3 DNA reads as TGTGCCAGCAGTTTAGCTAGCGGGAGGCAGACCCAGTACTTC.

Only one count was recorded for this clonotype. This clone may be a read error of a much larger clone one base away. The chain links TRBV20-1 to TRBJ1-5, with 9 bases that match TRBD1. The CDR3 sequence is 12 residues long. Germline CDR1 and CDR2: DFQATT and SNEGSKA (reference sequence). CDR3 region: CSGRQGGQLQHF. The CDR3 DNA is TGCAGTGGGCGACAGGGGGGTCAGCTCCAGCATTTT.

The CDR3 DNA follows: TGTGCCAGCCTGGGGGGCTCCTATAATTCACCCCTCCACTTT. This gives the protein CASLGGSYNSPLHF. The chain employs TRBV6-6 and TRBJ1-6; D may be TRBD1 (5 bases). The CDR3 sequence is 14 residues long. V gave up 8 bases and J gave up 0 bases, with 8 bases separating them. Germline V gene sequence: CDR1 MNHNY, CDR2 SVGAGI (reference sequence).

The chain uses TRBV19 and TRBJ1-5; TRBD1 matches at 10 bases. The V segment lost 4 bases and the J segment 5 bases; nucleotides outside the gene matches: 5. This CDR3 is 15 amino acids long. Germline V gives CDR1 LNHDA, CDR2 SQIVND (reference sequence). The CDR3 nucleotides are TGTGCCAGTAGTACCCGGGACAGGGGCCATCAGCCCCAGCATTTT. This sequence encodes CASSTRDRGHQPQHF.

The V and J genes are TRBV20-1 and TRBJ2-2; 7 bases line up with TRBD2. The V and J ends lost 7 bases and 3 bases, in that order; junction bases with no gene match: 8. CDR3 size: 14 residues. Germline V gene data show CDR1 as DFQATT and CDR2 as SNEGSKA (reference sequence). The CDR3 nucleotides read TGCAGTGTAGGGAGCGGGAAGGACACCGGGGAGCTGTTTTTT. Amino acids: CSVGSGKDTGELFF.

In its sample, this clonotype was seen a few times. The chain combines TRBV6-5 with TRBJ1-3; tentatively, D is TRBD1 (5 bases). Looked up from germline, CDR1 is MNHEY and CDR2 is SVGAGI. CDR3 length equals 18 residues. V lost 0 bases and J lost 5, with 20 bases in between. The CDR3 protein is CASSYSRAGAGSRNTIYF. The CDR3 DNA reads TGTGCCAGCAGTTACTCGAGAGCCGGGGCAGGGAGCAGAAACACCATATATTTT.

The chain carries TRBV5-1 and TRBJ2-3, with a tentative D call TRBD2 (6 bases). Germline V gene data show CDR1 as SGHRS and CDR2 as YFSETQ. This CDR3 is 16 amino acids long. V was clipped by 4 bases and J by 4 bases, with 19 bases between them. The CDR3 sequence: CASSPKVAEVADTQYF. The CDR3, as DNA: TGCGCCAGCAGCCCGAAGGTAGCGGAGGTGGCAGATACGCAGTATTTT.

This clonotype was detected only a few times. This chain connects TRBV27 to TRBJ1-5; no clear D gene. Looked up from germline, CDR1 is MNHEY and CDR2 is SMNVEV (reference sequence). The CDR3 is 15 amino acids. V was trimmed by 6 bases and J by 0 bases, leaving 12 bases between them. CDR3: CASRDGGFSNQPQHF. For the CDR3, the DNA is TGTGCCAGCAGGGACGGCGGGTTTAGCAATCAGCCCCAGCATTTT.

In its sample, this clonotype was seen a few times. V is TRBV5-1 and J is TRBJ2-7; 9 bases map to TRBD1. This CDR3 has 14 residues. The V gene end was trimmed by 2 bases and the J gene end by 7 bases; junction bases not matched to a gene: 7. Germline V CDR1 and CDR2: SGHRS, YFSETQ. For the CDR3, the DNA is TGCGCCAGCAGCTTCGGGACAGGGAGTTTGGAGCAGTACTTC. Its translation is CASSFGTGSLEQYF.

By its share, this clonotype is medium-sized (0.01 to 0.1%). The genes are TRBV7-2 and TRBJ1-5; maybe TRBD1 (5 bases). Germline CDR1 SGHTA, CDR2 FQGNSA. The CDR3 has 15 residues. Trimming shortened V by 4 bases and J by 2 bases, and 12 bases separated the two germline ends. The CDR3 is CASSSTPGRNQPQHF. The CDR3 DNA sequence: TGTGCCAGCAGCTCTACGCCAGGGCGCAATCAGCCCCAGCATTTT.

The chain couples TRBV20-1 to TRBJ2-7; TRBD1 matches 9 bases. Looked up from germline, CDR1 is DFQATT and CDR2 is SNEGSKA (reference sequence). V lost 5 bases and J lost 0; bases outside the gene matches: 11. This CDR3 comprises 16 residues. The CDR3 loop reads CSALTPGQGSSYEQYF. The CDR3 DNA follows: TGCAGTGCTCTCACACCCGGACAGGGGAGCTCCTACGAGCAGTACTTC.

The V and J genes are TRBV5-1 and TRBJ2-7; 10 bases align to TRBD1. CDR1 is SGHRS, CDR2 YFSETQ, per germline. V dropped 2 bases and J dropped 1; count of bases not matched to a gene: 9. The CDR3 is 17 residues long. CDR3: CASSFGQGGVFSYEQYF. As DNA, the CDR3 is TGCGCCAGCAGCTTTGGACAGGGGGGCGTCTTTTCCTACGAGCAGTACTTC. The whole variable domain, remainder taken from reference TRBV5-1 and TRBJ2-7, is KAGVTQTPRYLIKTRGQQVTLSCSPISGHRSVSWYQQTPGQGLQFLFEYFSETQRNKGNFPGRFSGRQFSNSRSEMNVSTLELGDSALYLCASSFGQGGVFSYEQYFGPGTRLTVT.

This rearrangement joins TRBV7-9 to TRBJ2-1; either TRBD1 or TRBD2 may fit D (7 bases each). The V and J ends lost 5 bases and 0 bases respectively, with 11 bases between them. This CDR3 region has 15 residues. The germline V gene encodes CDR1 SEHNR and CDR2 FQNEAQ (reference sequence). CDR3 coding DNA: TGTGCCAGCAGCATCAGGGGGGGCTCCTACAATGAGCAGTTCTTC. Translating gives CASSIRGGSYNEQFF.

This clonotype appeared a few times. The rearrangement uses TRBV15 and TRBJ2-5; D might be TRBD1 or TRBD2, each matching 5 bases. The germline gives CDR1 LNHNV, CDR2 YYDKDF (reference sequence). This CDR3 contains 13 residues. Deletions cut 0 bases from V and 5 bases from J, with 7 bases between. Written as DNA, the CDR3 is TGTGCCACCAGCAGAGACAGGGAGGAGACCCAGTACTTC. Translation gives CATSRDREETQYF.

Points on this clonotype: Mismatch with germline at one junction end may stem from a read error. This sequence joins TRBV9 and TRBJ2-2; D could derive from TRBD1 or TRBD2 (6 bases each). The CDR3 spans 15 residues. The germline V gene has CDR1 SGDLS and CDR2 YYNGEE. The DNA of the CDR3 is TGTGTCAGCAGTATGGTAGGGGGGATGACCGGGGAGCTGTTTTTT. Protein sequence: CVSSMVGGMTGELFF.

This clonotype appeared a few times. This chain joins TRBV20-1 and TRBJ2-1; 13 nucleotides line up with TRBD2. This CDR3 has 15 residues. V shed 3 bases and J 7 bases; nucleotides not matched to a gene: 6. The V gene's germline CDR1 is DFQATT and CDR2 SNEGSKA (reference sequence). CDR3 in DNA: TGCAGTGCTAGTATCGGGACTAGCGGGAAGAATGAGCAGTTCTTC. Translation: CSASIGTSGKNEQFF.